The clone carrying this T cell receptor (beta chain) was seen a single time. Its antigen is not known. This sample stems from a study of blood T cells in healthy people across ages. Next came a second PCR, run for about 6 to 12 cycles, which used a sample-barcoded 5' primer along with a J-beta primer mix. TCRdb itself ran the 5' RACE reads through MiXCR, one entry per CDR3 protein. The sample gives about 780,000 distinct CDR3 sequences, 25% to 30% of which show up once; about 2.9% is in the top ten. The CDR3 loop spans 15 amino acids. Germline CDR1 is SQVTM and CDR2 is ANQGSEA. J was trimmed by 8 bases and V by 3 bases; bases with no gene match: 14. Points from the study as a whole: Age advanced and TCR beta diversity per million T cells fell, roughly linearly.

These data were also reused for a study on T cells of mothers and their children. From that second work: All extracted RNA went into cDNA synthesis, about 1.4 ug per 15 ul. Maternal samples each gave over 10 million TCR beta CDR3 reads, and child samples approximately 3 million each.

V and J are TRBV29-1 and TRBJ1-2; 8 nucleotides align to TRBD1. The sample consisted of blood. This clonotype originated in a boy between 10 and 17 years old in good health. CDR3 residues: CSVEPEWTGNFGYTF. DNA for the CDR3: TGCAGCGTTGAGCCCGAGTGGACAGGGAACTTCGGCTACACCTTC.